These 8 T cell receptor beta chains originate from one sample sequenced in a study of Graves' ophthalmopathy and Graves' hyperthyroidism. RNA transcripts served as template for amplifying TCR beta CDR3 sequences. HTBI primers primed a first-round RT-PCR, and a second-round multiplex PCR followed. MiXCR, applied by TCRdb to the multiplex PCR reads, yields one record per CDR3 protein. This table holds approximately 15,000 distinct CDR3 sequences, roughly 50% found once. Sequences were obtained from peripheral blood. These receptors all stem from a woman aged 40 to 49 with stable Graves' hyperthyroidism.

Remarks on this clonotype: The CDR3 end shows no conserved phenylalanine or tryptophan, and so a read error is likely. J is TRBJ2-3 and V is TRBV7-1; tentatively, D is TRBD1 (6 bases). TRBV7-1 is classed as an ORF, of uncertain function. With 3 bases removed from V and 1 base from J, the gap between germline ends came to 14 bases. This CDR3 is built from 16 residues. This CDR3 is CASSSATGFGTDTQYY. In DNA, the CDR3 is TGTGCCAGCAGCTCGGCCACAGGGTTTGGCACAGATACGCAGTATTAT.

This chain joins TRBV2 and TRBJ2-1; no clear D gene. The germline V and J ends were trimmed by 5 bases and 8 bases, with 4 bases remaining between them. The CDR3 has 10 residues. Germline loops: CDR1 SNHLY, CDR2 FYNNEI. CDR3 protein: CASSRYEQFF. CDR3 coding DNA: TGTGCCAGCAGTAGGTATGAGCAGTTCTTC.

J is TRBJ2-7 and V is TRBV6-4; D might be TRBD1 (5 bases). Germline V gene data show CDR1 as MRHNA and CDR2 as SNTAGT. Trimming shortened V by 3 bases and J by 4 bases, and 13 bases separated the two germline ends. This CDR3 spans 14 amino acids. CDR3 protein: CASSERGDGYEQYF. The CDR3 bases are TGTGCCAGCAGTGAAAGGGGCGATGGGTACGAGCAGTACTTC.

About this clonotype itself: The junction and the germline gene differ at one end; a read error may be behind it. The J gene is TRBJ2-2, the V gene TRBV20-1; the D gene could be TRBD1 or TRBD2 (5 bases each). This CDR3 is built from 17 residues. Germline CDR1 and CDR2: DFQATT and SNEGSKA (reference sequence). CDR3 nucleotide sequence: TGCAGTGCTAGAGATGAGGGGACGTTCGCGAACACCGGGGAGCTGTCTTTT. Its protein is CSARDEGTFANTGELSF.

The rearrangement joins TRBV25-1 to TRBJ2-1; possible D gene TRBD2, 5 bases. CDR3 length: 15 residues. Looked up from germline, CDR1 is MGHDK and CDR2 is SYGVNS. Deletions cut 6 bases from V and 7 bases from J, with 19 bases between. The CDR3 here is CASSPGSDGPNEQFF. The CDR3 bases are TGTGCCAGCAGCCCGGGGAGCGATGGGCCAAATGAGCAGTTCTTC. The full variable domain, with the rest looked up from reference TRBV25-1 and TRBJ2-1, is EADIYQTPRYLVIGTGKKITLECSQTMGHDKMYWYQQDPGMELHLIHYSYGVNSTEKGDLSSESTVSRIRTEHFPLTLESARPSHTSQYLCASSPGSDGPNEQFFGPGTRLTVL.

The V call is TRBV6-6, the J call TRBJ2-7, with D unresolved. The germline CDR1 and CDR2 sequences are MNHNY and SVGAGI (reference sequence). The CDR3 covers 11 residues. V lost 5 bases and J lost 4, with 6 bases in between. The CDR3: CASSPSYEQYF. CDR3 nucleotide sequence: TGTGCCAGCAGTCCCTCATACGAGCAGTACTTC.

V is TRBV10-3 and J is TRBJ2-5; D remains unclear. From germline, CDR1 is ENHRY and CDR2 SYGVKD. The germline V and J ends were trimmed by 4 bases and 1 base, with 7 bases remaining between them. The CDR3 extends over 13 amino acids. CDR3 nucleotide sequence: TGTGCCATCAGTGGAAACAGCCAAGAGACCCAGTACTTC. Translation: CAISGNSQETQYF.

The V gene is TRBV12-3 or TRBV12-4, the J gene TRBJ2-1, with TRBD2 matching 9 bases. The CDR3 sequence is 19 residues long. With 3 bases clipped from V and 5 bases from J, the junction kept 17 bases outside the gene matches. Here the CDR3 DNA reads TGTGCCAGCAGTTTCAGGAGTGTGGTAGCTAGCGGGGAAAACAATGAGCAGTTCTTC. This encodes CASSFRSVVASGENNEQFF.